This T cell receptor beta chain appears in the sequencing data of a study of CD8+CD57+ T cells in acquired aplastic anemia (dated by TCRdb to between 2017 and 2018). The study in broad terms: A mean of around 3 ug of DNA, ranging from roughly 0.19 to 27.4 ug, was extracted from sorted CD4+ and CD8+ cells. Healthy donor samples averaged roughly 9.8 million reads for CD4+ and fewer than 12 million for CD8+ cells.

In the study, sorted CD4+ and CD8+ blood T cells from patients with severe aplastic anemia and from healthy subjects underwent deep sequencing of TCR repertoires. Ficoll-Paque density gradient centrifugation was used to isolate peripheral blood mononuclear cells. Before DNA extraction, CD4+ and CD8+ T cells were sorted with FACS or magnetic beads. Summary of the overall study and its limitations: CD8+ Simpson's diversity did not differ significantly between patients and healthy controls (P=0.060). Around 30 CD8+ CDR3 sequences were shared between patients and controls but appeared highly expressed in patients and within their immunodominant clones.

Comment on this clonotype: The clone's antigen remains unknown. No per-base quality is available; no much larger clone lies one base away.

Profiling of TCR beta VDJ combinations and CDR3 sequences used genomic DNA as the template. An Illumina HiSeq 2000 was used for TCR repertoire sequencing. Per the authors' processing: Repertoires were assessed using TRBV/TRBJ rearrangement plots, CDR3 size and DJ length profiles, and Simpson's diversity index. The immunodominant clone was defined as the most abundant DNA sequence in deep sequencing data. CDR3 amino acid sequences were checked for sharing between subjects and were compared against published repertoires and the VDJdb database. TCRdb passed the public sequencing reads through fastp at Q25 and MiXCR, retaining productive beta sequences. Each record represents a unique CDR3 protein, reported with the most common genes and DNA among its rows. TCRdb's processing, not the study's, gives the V and J calls here. Within this sample are around 400,000 distinct CDR3 sequences, with roughly 68% of them counted one time only. The ten largest clones represent 3% to 5% of the sample.

V is pared back by 5 bases and J by 3 bases, with 19 bases lying between the germline termini. CDR1 and CDR2, looked up from the germline V gene (reference sequence), are DFQATT and SNEGSKA. Spanning cysteine to phenylalanine, the CDR3 consists of 15 amino acids. The DNA shown is the 45-base CDR3, in frame from base 1. This chain joins TRBV20-1 to TRBJ1-1; TRBD1 is a weak D gene call, 5 bases matching. The source of this sequence is a human donor in good health, serving as a control. The sample was sorted CD4+, CD8+, or CD8+CD57+ T cells (not recorded which) from PBMCs. For the CDR3, the sequence is CSAAGTANTDTEAFF. DNA sequence: TGCAGTGCTGCCGGGACGGCGAACACTGACACTGAAGCTTTCTTT.